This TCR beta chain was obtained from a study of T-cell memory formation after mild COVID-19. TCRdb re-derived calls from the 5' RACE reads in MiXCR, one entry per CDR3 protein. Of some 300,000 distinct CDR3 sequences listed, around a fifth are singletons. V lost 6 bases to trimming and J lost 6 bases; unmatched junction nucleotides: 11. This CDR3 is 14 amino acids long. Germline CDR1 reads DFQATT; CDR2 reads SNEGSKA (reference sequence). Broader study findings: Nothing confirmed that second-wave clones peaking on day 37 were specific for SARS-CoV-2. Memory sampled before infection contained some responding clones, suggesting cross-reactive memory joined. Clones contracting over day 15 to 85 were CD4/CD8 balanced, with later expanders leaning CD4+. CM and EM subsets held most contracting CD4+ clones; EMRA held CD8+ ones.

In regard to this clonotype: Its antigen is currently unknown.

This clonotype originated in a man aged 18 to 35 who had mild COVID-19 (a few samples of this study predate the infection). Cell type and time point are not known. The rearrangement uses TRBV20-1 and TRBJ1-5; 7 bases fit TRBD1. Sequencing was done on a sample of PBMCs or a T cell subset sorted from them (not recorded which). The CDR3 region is CSAQTGDATQPQHF. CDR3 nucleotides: TGCAGTGCGCAAACAGGGGATGCGACTCAGCCCCAGCATTTT.